The table lists the clone carrying this TCR beta chain with many counts. This sample was included in a study of T cell repertoires in cytomegalovirus infection. TCRdb fed the reads into MiXCR, producing one record per CDR3 protein. Altogether about 130,000 distinct CDR3 sequences are present, more than 7% being singletons, with the ten largest covering about 9.5%. The CDR3 is made up of 15 amino acids. The germline gives CDR1 MDHEN, CDR2 SYDVKM. Trimming cost V 8 bases and J 6 bases, with 22 bases left between them. V and J are TRBV28 and TRBJ2-5; a possible D gene is TRBD1 (7 bases). The TCR originated in a human donor in good health (CMV status not recorded). Some clones in this sample may be carry-over from other donors' samples. The sequenced material came from PBMCs. DNA for the CDR3: TGTGCCAGCGGGGAGGACGGGACAGCGAGGAAGACCCAGTACTTC. Encoded protein: CASGEDGTARKTQYF. The full variable domain, its missing parts supplied by reference TRBV28 and TRBJ2-5, is DVKVTQSSRYLVKRTGEKVFLECVQDMDHENMFWYRQDPGLGLRLIYFSYDVKMKEKGDIPEGYSVSREKKERFSLILESASTNQTSMYLCASGEDGTARKTQYFGPGTRLLVL.